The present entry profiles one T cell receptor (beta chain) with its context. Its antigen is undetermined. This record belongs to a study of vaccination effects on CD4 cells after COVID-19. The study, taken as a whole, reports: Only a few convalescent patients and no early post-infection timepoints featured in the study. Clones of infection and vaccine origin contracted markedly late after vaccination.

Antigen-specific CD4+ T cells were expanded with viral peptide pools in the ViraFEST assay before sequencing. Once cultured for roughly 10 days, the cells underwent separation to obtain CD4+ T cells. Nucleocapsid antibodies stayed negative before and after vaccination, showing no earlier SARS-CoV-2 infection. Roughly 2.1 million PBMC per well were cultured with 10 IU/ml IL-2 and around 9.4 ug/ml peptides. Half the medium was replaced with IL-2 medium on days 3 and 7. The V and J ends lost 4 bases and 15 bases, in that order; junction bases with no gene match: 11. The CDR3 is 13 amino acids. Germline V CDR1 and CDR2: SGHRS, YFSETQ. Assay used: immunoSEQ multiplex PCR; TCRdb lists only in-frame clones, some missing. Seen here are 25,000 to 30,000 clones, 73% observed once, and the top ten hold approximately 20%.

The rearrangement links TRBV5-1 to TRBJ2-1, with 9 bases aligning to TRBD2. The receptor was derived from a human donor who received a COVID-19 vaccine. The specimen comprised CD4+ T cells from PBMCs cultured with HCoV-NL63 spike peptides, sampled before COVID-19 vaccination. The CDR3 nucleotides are TGCGCCAGCAGCCCCGTGGAGCGGGGGGTCCCGTTCTTC. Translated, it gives CASSPVERGVPFF.